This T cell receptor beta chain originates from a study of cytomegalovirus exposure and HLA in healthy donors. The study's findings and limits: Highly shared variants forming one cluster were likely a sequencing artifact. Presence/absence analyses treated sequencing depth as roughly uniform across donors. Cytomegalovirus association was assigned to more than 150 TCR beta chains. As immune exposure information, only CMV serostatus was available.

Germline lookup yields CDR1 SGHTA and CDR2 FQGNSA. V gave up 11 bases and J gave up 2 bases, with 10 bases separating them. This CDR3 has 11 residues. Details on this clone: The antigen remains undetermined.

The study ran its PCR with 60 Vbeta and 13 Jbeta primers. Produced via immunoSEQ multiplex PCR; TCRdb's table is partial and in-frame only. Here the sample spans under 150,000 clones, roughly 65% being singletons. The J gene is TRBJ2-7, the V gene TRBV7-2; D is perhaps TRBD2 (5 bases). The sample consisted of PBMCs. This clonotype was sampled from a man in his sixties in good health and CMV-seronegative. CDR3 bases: TGTGCCTCGGGGAACACCTACGAGCAGTACTTC. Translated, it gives CASGNTYEQYF.